The T cell receptor beta chain under discussion was sequenced for a study of cytomegalovirus exposure and HLA in healthy donors. In germline, CDR1 is MDHEN, CDR2 SYDVKM. This CDR3 spans 13 amino acids. The V end lost 6 bases, the J end lost 2 bases, and 11 bases lay between the germline ends. Overall study results and limits: Rare sequences made up most TCRs, while some public TCRs were found in many donors. Common viral pathogens seemed, in a later analysis, to connect with several of the most significant clusters. CMV serostatus was the sole immune exposure information available.

As regards this clone: Antigen specificity is unknown.

Amplification used 60 Vbeta primers and 13 Jbeta primers. The repertoire was sequenced with immunoSEQ multiplex PCR; TCRdb's copy has only in-frame clones and lacks some. This sample has around 230,000 clones, with 82% found just once. This TCR came from a man aged 35 to 55 in good health and CMV-seropositive. The chain has TRBV28 and TRBJ2-7; D perhaps matches TRBD2 (5 bases). Sample: PBMCs. In DNA form, the CDR3 reads TGTGCCAGCAGCCCCGGACTGACCTACGAGCAGTACGTC. It translates to CASSPGLTYEQYV.